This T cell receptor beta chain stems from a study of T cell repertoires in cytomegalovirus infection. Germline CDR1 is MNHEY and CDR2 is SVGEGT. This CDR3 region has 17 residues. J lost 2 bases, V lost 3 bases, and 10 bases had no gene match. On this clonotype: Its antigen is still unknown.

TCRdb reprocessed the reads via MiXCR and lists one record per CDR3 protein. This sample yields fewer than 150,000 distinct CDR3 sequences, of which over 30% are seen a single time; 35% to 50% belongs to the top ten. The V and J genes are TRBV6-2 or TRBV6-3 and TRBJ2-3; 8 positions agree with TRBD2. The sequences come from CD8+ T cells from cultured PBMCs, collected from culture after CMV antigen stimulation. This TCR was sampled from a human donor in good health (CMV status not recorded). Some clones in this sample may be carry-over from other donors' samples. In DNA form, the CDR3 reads TGTGCCAGCAGTTATAGCGGGGAGGGGCCCCTCACAGATACGCAGTATTTT. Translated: CASSYSGEGPLTDTQYF.